A selection of T cell receptor beta chains follows, all from one sample in a study of control samples from healthy donors and cancer patients. Sequencing used immunoSEQ multiplex PCR; TCRdb keeps in-frame clones, though not all of them. Of 100,000 to 150,000 clones listed, 80% to 95% are singletons. Sequencing used blood. Source of these receptors: a man between 35 and 55 years old in good health. CDR3s include the opening cysteine and the closing phenylalanine or tryptophan. The D gene is left open where the match is weak. For some rows the clone size is stated as once, few or many, or as a class when expanded; others skip it.

NA | TRBD1 | TRBJ2-1 | TRBV5-6 | TGTGCCAGCACGCCTGACAGGGCCCCGGTCAGAGAGCAGTTCTTC | CASTPDRAPVREQFF
NA | NA | TRBJ2-2 | TRBV16 | TGTGCCAGCAGCCAATCGCTCGGCGGGCCCGGGGAGCTGTTTTTT | CASSQSLGGPGELFF
NA | TRBD1 | TRBJ1-1 | TRBV25-1 | TGTGCCAGCAGTGACATAAACAGGGGGCTGGGTGAAGCTTTCTTT | CASSDINRGLGEAFF
NA | NA | TRBJ2-3 | TRBV10-1 | TGCGCCAGCAGTGAGTCCGTCCGTGTGGGCGCAGATACGCAGTATTTT | CASSESVRVGADTQYF
NA | TRBD1 | TRBJ2-7 | TRBV12-3/TRBV12-4 | TGTGCCAGCAGTCGACAGGGTTTCCACGAGCAGTACTTC | CASSRQGFHEQYF
NA | NA | TRBJ1-5 | TRBV6-2/TRBV6-3 | TGTGCCAGCAGTTACTACCTTGATGGGGGGCTGTGGAATCAGCCCCAGCATTTT | CASSYYLDGGLWNQPQHF
NA | TRBD2 | TRBJ2-3 | TRBV29-1 | TGCAGCGCCCGAGGGAGCGGGGGCACAGATACGCAGTATTTT | CSARGSGGTDTQYF
NA | TRBD1 | TRBJ1-1 | TRBV3-1/TRBV3-2 | TGTGCCAGCAGCCAATCGGGACAGCCTAACACTGAAGCTTTCTTT | CASSQSGQPNTEAFF
NA | TRBD1 | TRBJ1-6 | TRBV6-6 | TGTGCCAGCACCCCAGGGGGGGATCAGTATTCACCCCTCCACTTT | CASTPGGDQYSPLHF
NA | NA | TRBJ1-5 | TRBV6-5 | TGTGCCAGCAGTCCCGTTTCGAGTCAGCCCCAGCATTTT | CASSPVSSQPQHF
NA | TRBD1 | TRBJ1-1 | TRBV11-2 | TGTGCCAGCAGCTTAAGACAGGGGGGCACTGAAGCTTTCTTT | CASSLRQGGTEAFF
NA | NA | TRBJ2-7 | TRBV7-3 | TGTGCCAGCAGCTTATCGGGCGGGAACGAGCAGTACTTC | CASSLSGGNEQYF
NA | NA | TRBJ1-1 | TRBV7-9 | TGTGCCAGCGGAGTTTTTTCGGAGACTGAAGCTTTCTTT | CASGVFSETEAFF
NA | NA | TRBJ2-2 | TRBV11-3 | TGTGCCAGCAGCTCCTCAGGGGTTTCAACCGGGGAGCTGTTTTTT | CASSSSGVSTGELFF
NA | NA | TRBJ2-3 | TRBV19 | TGTGCCAGTACCCGGGGAAGCACAGATACGCAGTATTTT | CASTRGSTDTQYF
NA | NA | TRBJ2-1 | TRBV15 | TGTGCCACCAGCAGAGTCGGTTACAATGAGCAGTTCTTC | CATSRVGYNEQFF
NA | NA | TRBJ1-4 | TRBV12-5 | TGTGCTAGTGGTTTGGGCAGGGTTAATGAAAAACTGTTTTTT | CASGLGRVNEKLFF
NA | NA | TRBJ2-7 | TRBV5-1 | TGCGCCAGCAGCTTGGCCGTGGGGAAGGTCGGCTCCGAGCAGTACTTC | CASSLAVGKVGSEQYF
NA | NA | TRBJ1-1 | TRBV4-2 | TGTGCCAGCAGCCAAGACCAGTTTCAGGGCACTGAAGCTTTCTTT | CASSQDQFQGTEAFF
NA | NA | TRBJ1-2 | TRBV29-1 | TGCAGCGTTGGTACTGCAGCCGCTAACGGCTACACCTTC | CSVGTAAANGYTF
NA | TRBD1 | TRBJ1-6 | TRBV27 | TGTGCCAGCAGGAACAGGGGGAATTCACCCCTCCACTTT | CASRNRGNSPLHF
NA | TRBD1 | TRBJ1-5 | TRBV6-1 | TGTGCCAGCAGTGGGACCGGGACAGGGATGAGTCAGCCCCAGCATTTT | CASSGTGTGMSQPQHF
NA | NA | TRBJ2-4 | TRBV14 | TGTGCCAGCAGTATCAAATTCCAGGGCACGGCCAAAAACATTCAGTACTTC | CASSIKFQGTAKNIQYF
NA | TRBD1 | TRBJ1-4 | TRBV6-4 | TGTGCCAGCAGTGAGACAGGGAGGGGAAAACTGTTTTTT | CASSETGRGKLFF
NA | NA | TRBJ1-2 | TRBV5-6 | TGTGCCAGCAGCTTTGGGGACAAAGCTAACTATGGCTACACCTTC | CASSFGDKANYGYTF
NA | NA | TRBJ1-5 | TRBV23-1 | TGCGCCAGCATTGGTGGGTCCAATCAGCCCCAGCATTTT | CASIGGSNQPQHF
once | NA | TRBJ1-1 | TRBV19 | TGTGCCAGTAGTATCCGGGGAGGACGTACGGTAACTGAAGCTTTCTTT | CASSIRGGRTVTEAFF
NA | NA | TRBJ1-2 | TRBV19 | TGTGCCAGTAGGGGATTTCGGGGCGACTATGGCTACACCTTC | CASRGFRGDYGYTF
NA | NA | TRBJ2-5 | TRBV7-9 | TGTGCCAGCAGCTTAGCGGTGGTAGCGAGGGAGACCCAGTACTTC | CASSLAVVARETQYF
NA | TRBD1 | TRBJ2-1 | TRBV9 | TGTGCCAGCAGCGTAGAAGGCAGGGGGCACAATGAGCAGTTCTTC | CASSVEGRGHNEQFF
NA | TRBD1 | TRBJ2-2 | TRBV9 | TGTGCCAGCAGTGCCCCGGGACAGGGGGCTGTCGGGGAGCTGTTTTTT | CASSAPGQGAVGELFF